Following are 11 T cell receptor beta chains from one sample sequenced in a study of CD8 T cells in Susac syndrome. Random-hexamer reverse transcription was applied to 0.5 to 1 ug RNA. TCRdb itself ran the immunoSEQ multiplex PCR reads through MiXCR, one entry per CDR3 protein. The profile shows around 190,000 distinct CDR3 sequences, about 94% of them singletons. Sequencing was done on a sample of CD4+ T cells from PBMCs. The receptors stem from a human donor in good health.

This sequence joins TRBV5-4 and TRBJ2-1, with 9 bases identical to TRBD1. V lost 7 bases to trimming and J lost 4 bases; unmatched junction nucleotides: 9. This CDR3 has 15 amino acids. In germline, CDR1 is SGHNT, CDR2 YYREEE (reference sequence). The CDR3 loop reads CASSPPGTGYNEQFF. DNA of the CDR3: TGTGCCAGCTCCCCCCCGGGGACAGGGTACAATGAGCAGTTCTTC.

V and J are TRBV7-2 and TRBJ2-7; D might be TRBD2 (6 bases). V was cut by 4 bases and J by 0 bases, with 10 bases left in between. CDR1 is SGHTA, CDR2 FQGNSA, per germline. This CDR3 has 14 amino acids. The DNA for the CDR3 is TGTGCCAGCAGCTCTAGCGTCAGCTCCTACGAGCAGTACGTC. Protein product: CASSSSVSSYEQYV.

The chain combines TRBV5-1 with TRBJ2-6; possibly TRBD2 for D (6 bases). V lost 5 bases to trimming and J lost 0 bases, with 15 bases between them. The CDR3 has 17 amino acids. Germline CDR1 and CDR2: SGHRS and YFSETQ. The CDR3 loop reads CASRRGPTVSGANVLTF. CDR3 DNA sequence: TGCGCCAGCAGGCGGGGCCCCACTGTCTCTGGGGCCAACGTCCTGACTTTC.

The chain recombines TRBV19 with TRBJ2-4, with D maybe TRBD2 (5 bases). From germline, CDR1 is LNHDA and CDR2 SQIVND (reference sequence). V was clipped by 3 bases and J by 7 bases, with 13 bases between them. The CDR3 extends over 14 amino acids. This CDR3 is CASSISGNWNIQYF. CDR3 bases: TGTGCCAGTAGTATTTCGGGGAATTGGAACATTCAGTACTTC. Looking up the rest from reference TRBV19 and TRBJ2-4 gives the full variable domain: DGGITQSPKYLFRKEGQNVTLSCEQNLNHDAMYWYRQDPGQGLRLIYYSQIVNDFQKGDIAEGYSVSREKKESFPLTVTSAQKNPTAFYLCASSISGNWNIQYFGAGTRLSVL.

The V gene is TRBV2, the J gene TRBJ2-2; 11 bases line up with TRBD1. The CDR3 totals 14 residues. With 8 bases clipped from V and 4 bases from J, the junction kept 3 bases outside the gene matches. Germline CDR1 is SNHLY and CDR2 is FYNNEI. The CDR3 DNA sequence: TGTGCCAGCTTCGGACAGGGGGCCACCGGGGAGCTGTTTTTT. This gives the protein CASFGQGATGELFF.

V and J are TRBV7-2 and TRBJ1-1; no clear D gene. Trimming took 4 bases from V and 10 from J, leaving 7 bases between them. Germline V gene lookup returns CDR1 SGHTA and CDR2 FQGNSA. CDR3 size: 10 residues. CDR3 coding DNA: TGTGCCAGCAGCTCCCAAGGAGCTTTCTTT. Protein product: CASSSQGAFF.

The CDR3 coding sequence is TGTGCCAGCAGTCTTAGACAAGGTGGGGCCAACGTCCTGACTTTC. Amino acids: CASSLRQGGANVLTF. This chain uses TRBV28 with TRBJ2-6; D gene ambiguous. The CDR3 sequence is 15 residues long. Germline CDR1 MDHEN, CDR2 SYDVKM. V was shortened by 5 bases and J by 3 bases, with 11 bases between the two germline ends.

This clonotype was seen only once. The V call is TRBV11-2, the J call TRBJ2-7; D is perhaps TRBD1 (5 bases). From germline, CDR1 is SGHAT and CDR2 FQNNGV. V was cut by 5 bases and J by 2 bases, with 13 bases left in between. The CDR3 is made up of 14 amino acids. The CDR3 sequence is CASSPLGVAYEQYV. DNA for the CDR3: TGTGCCAGCAGCCCCTTAGGGGTAGCCTACGAGCAGTACGTC.

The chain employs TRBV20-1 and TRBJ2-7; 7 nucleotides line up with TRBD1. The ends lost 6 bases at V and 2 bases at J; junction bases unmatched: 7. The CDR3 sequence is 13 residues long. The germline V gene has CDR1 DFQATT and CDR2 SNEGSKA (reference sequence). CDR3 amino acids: CSARGTLPYEQYV. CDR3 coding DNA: TGCAGTGCCAGGGGGACACTACCCTACGAGCAGTACGTC.

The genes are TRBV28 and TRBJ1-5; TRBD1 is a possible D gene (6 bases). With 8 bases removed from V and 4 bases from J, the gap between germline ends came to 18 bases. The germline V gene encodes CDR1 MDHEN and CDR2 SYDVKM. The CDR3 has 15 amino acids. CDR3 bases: TGTGCCAGCGGGGAACAGGGTAGAAGTAATCAGCCCCAGCATTTT. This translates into CASGEQGRSNQPQHF.

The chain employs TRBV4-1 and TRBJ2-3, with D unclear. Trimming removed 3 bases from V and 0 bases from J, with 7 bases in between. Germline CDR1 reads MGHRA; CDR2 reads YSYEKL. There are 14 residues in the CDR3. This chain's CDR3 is CASSQSLSTDTQYF. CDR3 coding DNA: TGCGCCAGCAGCCAGAGCCTTAGCACAGATACGCAGTATTTT.